The 24 T cell receptor beta chains in this list originate from one sample, sequenced in a study of cytomegalovirus exposure and HLA in healthy donors. Use of 60 Vbeta and 13 Jbeta primers characterized the PCR. Repertoires were generated with immunoSEQ multiplex PCR, while TCRdb's copy carries only in-frame clones and drops some. The sample has some 140,000 clones, 75% to 90% seen once; the top ten hold roughly 8%. Sequencing was done on a sample of PBMCs. The receptors shown here come from a woman between 50 and 59 years old in good health and CMV-seropositive.

The rearrangement uses TRBV30 and TRBJ1-5, with 7 bases lining up with TRBD1. The germline gives CDR1 GTSNPN, CDR2 SVGIG (reference sequence). CDR3 length: 14 residues. V was pared by 2 bases and J by 4 bases, with 5 bases of the junction left unmatched. Here the CDR3 reads CAWSTGTANQPQHF. The CDR3, as DNA: TGTGCCTGGAGTACCGGGACAGCGAATCAGCCCCAGCATTTT.

Concerning this clone: The germline gene is not matched at one end of the junction; a read error may be the cause. V usage is TRBV5-6 and J usage is TRBJ2-7; D remains unclear. CDR1 and CDR2 from the germline V gene are SGHDT and YYEEEE. CDR3 length: 12 residues. The CDR3: CASSLGSYEQCF. CDR3 DNA sequence: TGTGCCAGCAGCTTGGGTAGCTACGAGCAGTGCTTC.

The chain has TRBV30 and TRBJ2-3; D perhaps matches TRBD2 (5 bases). The germline V gene has CDR1 GTSNPN and CDR2 SVGIG (reference sequence). The V end lost 5 bases, the J end lost 0 bases, and 12 bases lay between the germline ends. CDR3 size: 14 residues. The CDR3 here is CAWGLGSSTDTQYF. Written as DNA, the CDR3 is TGTGCCTGGGGACTCGGGTCTAGCACAGATACGCAGTATTTT.

V and J are TRBV27 and TRBJ1-5; D is unresolved. Germline-derived CDR1 and CDR2 are MNHEY and SMNVEV (reference sequence). The CDR3 is 13 residues long. V was trimmed by 9 bases and J by 6 bases, leaving 15 bases between them. The CDR3 region is CASQGRLGQPQHF. In nucleotides, the CDR3 is TGTGCCAGTCAAGGCAGGCTGGGTCAGCCCCAGCATTTT.

This chain links TRBV4-3 with TRBJ1-2, with 7 bases fitting TRBD1. Germline V gives CDR1 LGHNA, CDR2 YSLEER. V shed 3 bases and J 4 bases; nucleotides not matched to a gene: 8. This CDR3 spans 15 amino acids. Here the CDR3 DNA reads TGCGCCAGCAGCCAGGCCAGGGGGTACGGCTATGGCTACACCTTC. Translated: CASSQARGYGYGYTF.

This clone was detected once. The J gene is TRBJ1-1, the V gene TRBV9; D gene uncertain. Germline CDR1 SGDLS, CDR2 YYNGEE. V was shortened by 3 bases and J by 1 base, with 7 bases between the two germline ends. The CDR3 extends over 13 amino acids. This chain's CDR3 is CASSGEGNTEAFF. The CDR3, as DNA: TGTGCCAGCAGCGGGGAGGGGAACACTGAAGCTTTCTTT.

The chain couples TRBV28 to TRBJ1-1; unclear D gene. Trimming cost V 7 bases and J 2 bases, with 14 bases left between them. The CDR3 has 14 amino acids. Germline-derived CDR1 and CDR2 are MDHEN and SYDVKM. The CDR3 is CASISAGSNTEAFF. CDR3 nucleotides: TGTGCCAGCATATCAGCGGGAAGCAACACTGAAGCTTTCTTT. Full variable domain (outside the CDR3, taken from reference TRBV28 and TRBJ1-1): DVKVTQSSRYLVKRTGEKVFLECVQDMDHENMFWYRQDPGLGLRLIYFSYDVKMKEKGDIPEGYSVSREKKERFSLILESASTNQTSMYLCASISAGSNTEAFFGQGTRLTVV.

The rearrangement joins TRBV7-8 to TRBJ2-7; 13 positions match TRBD2. The V segment lost 5 bases and the J segment 7 bases; nucleotides outside the gene matches: 2. Per germline, CDR1 SGHVS and CDR2 FQNEAQ. The CDR3 length is 13 residues. CDR3: CASSRTSGGEQYF. The CDR3 DNA follows: TGTGCCAGCAGCCGGACTAGCGGGGGTGAGCAGTACTTC.

This chain uses TRBV19 with TRBJ2-5; D uncertain. CDR1 and CDR2 from the germline V gene are LNHDA and SQIVND (reference sequence). The V gene lost 7 bases and the J gene lost 1 base, with 10 bases spanning the gap. CDR3 length: 13 amino acids. The CDR3 spells CASMGSTQETQYF. The CDR3 region has the DNA TGTGCCAGTATGGGCAGCACCCAAGAGACCCAGTACTTC.

The rearrangement joins TRBV30 to TRBJ1-2; 7 bases line up with TRBD1. CDR1 GTSNPN and CDR2 SVGIG come from the germline V gene (reference sequence). The CDR3 consists of 14 residues. With V trimmed by 8 bases and J by 4 bases, 13 bases remained unmatched. The CDR3 here is CATQGVPGGYGYTF. CDR3 bases: TGTGCCACCCAAGGGGTTCCAGGGGGCTATGGCTACACCTTC.

The genes are TRBV27 and TRBJ2-3; TRBD2 aligns across 9 bases. The CDR3 contains 16 residues. Germline assignment: CDR1 MNHEY and CDR2 SMNVEV (reference sequence). Trimming took 4 bases from V and 1 from J; bases not matched to a gene: 6. In DNA, the CDR3 is TGTGCCAGCAGTTCGCGACTAGCGGCCCGCACAGATACGCAGTATTTT. This sequence encodes CASSSRLAARTDTQYF.

This chain links TRBV30 with TRBJ2-3; the D gene is possibly TRBD1 (5 bases). Per germline, CDR1 GTSNPN and CDR2 SVGIG (reference sequence). The CDR3 length is 16 residues. The germline V and J ends were trimmed by 3 bases and 2 bases, with 18 bases remaining between them. The chain's CDR3 is CAWSGDSQVTTDTQYF. Here the CDR3 DNA reads TGTGCCTGGAGCGGTGACAGCCAGGTTACCACAGATACGCAGTATTTT.

The chain has TRBV6-6 and TRBJ2-1; TRBD2 aligns across 8 bases. The CDR3 covers 15 residues. Trimming removed 6 bases from V and 5 bases from J; junction bases left unmatched: 9. In germline, CDR1 is MNHNY, CDR2 SVGAGI (reference sequence). The CDR3 protein is CASSPRVAGHNEQFF. The CDR3 DNA is TGTGCCAGCAGCCCCCGGGTAGCGGGACACAATGAGCAGTTCTTC.

V usage is TRBV5-1 and J usage is TRBJ1-4; TRBD1 matches at 8 bases. V was pared by 4 bases and J by 2 bases, with 1 base of the junction left unmatched. The CDR3 is 14 amino acids. Germline V lookup: CDR1 SGHRS, CDR2 YFSETQ. CDR3 region: CASSGDRTNEKLFF. CDR3 in DNA: TGCGCCAGCAGCGGGGACAGGACTAATGAAAAACTGTTTTTT.

This chain joins TRBV6-1 and TRBJ2-5, with a weak D call TRBD1 (6 bases). Germline CDR1 MNHNS, CDR2 SASEGT. V lost 4 bases and J 5 bases, leaving 11 bases between the germline ends. The CDR3 totals 13 residues. The CDR3 here is CASSGDRSETQYF. The CDR3 DNA follows: TGTGCCAGCAGTGGAGACAGGTCCGAGACCCAGTACTTC.

V and J are TRBV13 and TRBJ2-2; 8 positions agree with TRBD2. The CDR3 runs to 16 residues. Germline V gives CDR1 PRHDT, CDR2 FYEKMQ (reference sequence). The V and J ends lost 2 bases and 4 bases, in that order; junction bases with no gene match: 6. CDR3 residues: CASSLIGRAATGELFF. Here the CDR3 DNA reads TGTGCCAGCAGCTTAATCGGGAGGGCCGCCACCGGGGAGCTGTTTTTT.

The genes are TRBV19 and TRBJ1-1; 9 bases match TRBD1. CDR1 is LNHDA, CDR2 SQIVND, per germline (reference sequence). The CDR3 is 15 amino acids. With V trimmed by 5 bases and J by 1 base, 5 bases remained unmatched. Written as DNA, the CDR3 is TGTGCCAGTAGTCCCTGGACAGGGGCGAACACTGAAGCTTTCTTT. Translation: CASSPWTGANTEAFF.

The chain carries TRBV4-1 and TRBJ1-1, with 8 positions matching TRBD1. With V trimmed by 0 bases and J by 1 base, 4 bases remained unmatched. The germline V gene has CDR1 MGHRA and CDR2 YSYEKL. The CDR3 consists of 16 residues. The CDR3 coding sequence is TGCGCCAGCAGCCAAGATCCGGGGACAGGGAACACTGAAGCTTTCTTT. Amino acid sequence: CASSQDPGTGNTEAFF.

The V call is TRBV15, the J call TRBJ2-1, with D tentatively TRBD2 (7 bases). Looked up from germline, CDR1 is LNHNV and CDR2 is YYDKDF (reference sequence). The CDR3 covers 17 residues. The V and J ends lost 3 bases and 7 bases respectively, with 22 bases between them. The CDR3 region has the DNA TGTGCCACCAGCAGTAACATCGGGGGGCGCACTTCAAATGAGCAGTTCTTC. Its translation is CATSSNIGGRTSNEQFF.

The V and J genes are TRBV9 and TRBJ2-1, with 10 positions matching TRBD2. This CDR3 comprises 15 residues. V was clipped by 0 bases and J by 7 bases; unmatched bases: 4. The germline gives CDR1 SGDLS, CDR2 YYNGEE. CDR3 in amino acids: CASSVVSGGLNEQFF. CDR3 nucleotide sequence: TGTGCCAGCAGCGTAGTTAGCGGGGGGCTAAATGAGCAGTTCTTC. Filled out from reference TRBV9 and TRBJ2-1, the complete variable domain reads DSGVTQTPKHLITATGQRVTLRCSPRSGDLSVYWYQQSLDQGLQFLIQYYNGEERAKGNILERFSAQQFPDLHSELNLSSLELGDSALYFCASSVVSGGLNEQFFGPGTRLTVL.

This clone appeared a single time. The V call is TRBV10-3, the J call TRBJ1-6; no definite D call. CDR1 is ENHRY and CDR2 is SYGVKD in the germline V gene. Trimming stripped 0 bases from V and 9 bases from J, with 6 bases between. This CDR3 comprises 13 residues. CDR3 sequence: CAISESGSSPLHF. The CDR3 nucleotides are TGTGCCATCAGTGAGTCGGGGAGTTCACCCCTCCACTTT.

V usage is TRBV10-1 and J usage is TRBJ2-1, with D possibly TRBD1 on 5 matching bases. This CDR3 is 16 amino acids long. Looked up from germline, CDR1 is WNHNN and CDR2 is SYGVQD (reference sequence). Deletions cut 0 bases from V and 3 bases from J, with 12 bases between. The DNA of the CDR3 is TGCGCCAGCAGTGAGTCGATAGGGGCTAACTACAATGAGCAGTTCTTC. Its translation is CASSESIGANYNEQFF.

The V call is TRBV6-5, the J call TRBJ1-1; TRBD1 is a possible D gene (5 bases). Trimming took 0 bases from V and 4 from J, leaving 12 bases between them. Per the germline V gene, CDR1 is MNHEY and CDR2 is SVGAGI. The length of the CDR3 is 15 residues. Here the CDR3 DNA reads TGTGCCAGCAGTTACTCGACGGAGGGGTCCACTGAAGCTTTCTTT. It yields the protein CASSYSTEGSTEAFF.

V is TRBV5-1 and J is TRBJ2-5, with 11 bases fitting TRBD2. The closer fit of TRBJ2-7 to the DNA end suggests the J call may be wrong. Germline CDR1 reads SGHRS; CDR2 reads YFSETQ. The CDR3 has 15 residues. This chain's CDR3 is CASSLSGLAAYEQYF. The CDR3 DNA reads TGCGCCAGCAGCTTGTCGGGACTAGCGGCCTACGAGCAGTACTTC.